This T cell receptor beta chain was retrieved from a study of CD8 T cells in Susac syndrome. This CDR3 is 12 amino acids long. Between the trimmed V and J ends, which lost 4 bases and 5 bases, there was a span of 8 bases. The germline CDR1 and CDR2 sequences are SGHTA and FQGNSA. An amount of RNA that ranged from roughly 0.45 to 1 ug was reverse transcribed with random hexamers. TCRdb ran MiXCR on the immunoSEQ multiplex PCR reads and lists one entry per CDR3 protein. The table shows 250,000 or so distinct CDR3 sequences, with 93% occurring only once. The V call is TRBV7-2, the J call TRBJ2-5, with D tentatively TRBD2 (6 bases). Sequences were obtained from CD4+ T cells from PBMCs. The sequence derives from a human donor with multiple sclerosis. CDR3: CASSWGRETQYF. The CDR3 DNA reads TGTGCCAGCAGCTGGGGGAGGGAGACCCAGTACTTC.